This record covers a single T cell receptor (beta chain). This record comes from a study of OX40 agonist ivuxolimab in advanced cancers. Some clones are missing from TCRdb's copy, which holds only in-frame ones; the method was immunoSEQ multiplex PCR. The data hold 45,000 to 60,000 clones, with roughly 90% observed a single time. This CDR3 contains 15 residues. Germline CDR1 and CDR2: MDHEN and SYDVKM. V was clipped by 4 bases and J by 5 bases; unmatched bases: 9. The sample was CD4+ or CD8+ T cells sorted from blood, taken in a trial of the OX40 agonist ivuxolimab. The TCR sequence derives from an adult with an advanced solid tumor such as melanoma, head and neck, liver or kidney cancer. The V call is TRBV28, the J call TRBJ2-5, with 8 bases that match TRBD1. The CDR3 DNA reads TGTGCCAGCAGTTCCGCTGGACAGGGTCCCGAGACCCAGTACTTC. It yields the protein CASSSAGQGPETQYF.